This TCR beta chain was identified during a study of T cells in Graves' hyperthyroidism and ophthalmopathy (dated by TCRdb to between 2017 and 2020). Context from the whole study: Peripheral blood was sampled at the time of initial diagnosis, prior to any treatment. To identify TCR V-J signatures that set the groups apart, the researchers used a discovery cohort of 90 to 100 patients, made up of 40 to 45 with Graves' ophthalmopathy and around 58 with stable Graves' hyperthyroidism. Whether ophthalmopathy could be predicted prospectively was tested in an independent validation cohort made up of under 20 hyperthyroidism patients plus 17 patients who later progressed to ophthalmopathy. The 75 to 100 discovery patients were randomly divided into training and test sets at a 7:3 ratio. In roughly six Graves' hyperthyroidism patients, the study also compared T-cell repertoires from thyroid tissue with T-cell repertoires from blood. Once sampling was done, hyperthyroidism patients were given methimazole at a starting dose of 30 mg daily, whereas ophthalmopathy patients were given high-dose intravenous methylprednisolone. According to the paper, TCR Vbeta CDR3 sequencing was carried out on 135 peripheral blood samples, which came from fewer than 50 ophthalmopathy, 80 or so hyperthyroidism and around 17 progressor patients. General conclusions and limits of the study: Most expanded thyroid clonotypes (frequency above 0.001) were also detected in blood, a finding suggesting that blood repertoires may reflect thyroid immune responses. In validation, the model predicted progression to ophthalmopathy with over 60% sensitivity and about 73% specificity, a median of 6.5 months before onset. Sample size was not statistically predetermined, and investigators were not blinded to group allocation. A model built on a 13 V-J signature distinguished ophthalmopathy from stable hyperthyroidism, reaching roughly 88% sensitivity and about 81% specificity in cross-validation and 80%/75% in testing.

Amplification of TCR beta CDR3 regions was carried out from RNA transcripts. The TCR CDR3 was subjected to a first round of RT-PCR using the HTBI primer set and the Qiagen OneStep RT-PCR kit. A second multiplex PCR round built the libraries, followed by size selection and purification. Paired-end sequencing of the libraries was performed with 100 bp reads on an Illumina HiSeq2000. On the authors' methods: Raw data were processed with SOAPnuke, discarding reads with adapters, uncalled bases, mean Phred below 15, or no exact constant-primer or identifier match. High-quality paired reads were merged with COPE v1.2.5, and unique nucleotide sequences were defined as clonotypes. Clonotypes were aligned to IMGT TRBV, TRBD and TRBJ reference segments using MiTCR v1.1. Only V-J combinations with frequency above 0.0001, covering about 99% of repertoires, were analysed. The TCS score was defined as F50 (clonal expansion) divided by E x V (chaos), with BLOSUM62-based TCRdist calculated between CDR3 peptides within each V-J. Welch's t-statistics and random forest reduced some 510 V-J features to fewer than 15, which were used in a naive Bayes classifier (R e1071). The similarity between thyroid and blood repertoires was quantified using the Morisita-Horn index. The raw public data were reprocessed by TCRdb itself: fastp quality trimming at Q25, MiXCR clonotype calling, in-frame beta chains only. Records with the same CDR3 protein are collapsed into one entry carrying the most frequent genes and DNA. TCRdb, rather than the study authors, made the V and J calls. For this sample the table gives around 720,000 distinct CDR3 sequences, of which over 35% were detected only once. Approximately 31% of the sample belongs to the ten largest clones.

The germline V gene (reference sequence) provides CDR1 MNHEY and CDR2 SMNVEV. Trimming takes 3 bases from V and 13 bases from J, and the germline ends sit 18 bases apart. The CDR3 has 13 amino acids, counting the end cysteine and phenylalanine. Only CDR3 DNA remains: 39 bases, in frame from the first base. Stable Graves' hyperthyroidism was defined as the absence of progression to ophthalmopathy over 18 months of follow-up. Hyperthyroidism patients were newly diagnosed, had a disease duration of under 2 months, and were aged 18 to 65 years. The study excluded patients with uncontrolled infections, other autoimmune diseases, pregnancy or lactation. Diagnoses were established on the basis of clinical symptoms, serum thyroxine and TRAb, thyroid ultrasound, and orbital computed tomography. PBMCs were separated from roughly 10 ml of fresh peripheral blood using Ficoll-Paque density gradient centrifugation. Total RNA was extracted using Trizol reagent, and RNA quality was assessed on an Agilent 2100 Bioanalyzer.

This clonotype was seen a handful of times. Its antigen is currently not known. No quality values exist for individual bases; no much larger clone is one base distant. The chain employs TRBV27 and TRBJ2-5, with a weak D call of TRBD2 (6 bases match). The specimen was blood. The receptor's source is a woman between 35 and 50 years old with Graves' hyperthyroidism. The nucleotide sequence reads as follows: TGTGCCAGCAGTTTTTCGGGAGTCGACGGTTGGTACTTC. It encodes CASSFSGVDGWYF.